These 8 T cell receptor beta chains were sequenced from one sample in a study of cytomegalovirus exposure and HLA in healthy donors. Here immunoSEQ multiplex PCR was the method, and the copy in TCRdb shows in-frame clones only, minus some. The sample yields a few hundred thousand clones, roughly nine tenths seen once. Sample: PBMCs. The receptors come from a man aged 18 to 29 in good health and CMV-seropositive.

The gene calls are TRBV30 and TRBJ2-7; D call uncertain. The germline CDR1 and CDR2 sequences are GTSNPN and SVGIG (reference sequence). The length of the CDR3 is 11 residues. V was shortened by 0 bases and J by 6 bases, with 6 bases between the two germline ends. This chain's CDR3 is CAWSVIGEQYF. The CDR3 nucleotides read TGTGCCTGGAGTGTAATTGGCGAGCAGTACTTC. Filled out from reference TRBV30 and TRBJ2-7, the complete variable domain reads SQTIHQWPATLVQPVGSPLSLECTVEGTSNPNLYWYRQAAGRGLQLLFYSVGIGQISSEVPQNLSASRPQDRQFILSSKKLLLSDSGFYLCAWSVIGEQYFGPGTRLTVT.

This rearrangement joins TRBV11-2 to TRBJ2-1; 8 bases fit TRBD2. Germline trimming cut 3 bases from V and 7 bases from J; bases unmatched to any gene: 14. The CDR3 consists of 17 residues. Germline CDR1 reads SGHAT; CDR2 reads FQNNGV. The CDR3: CASSFLSSGPPGNEQFF. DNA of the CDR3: TGTGCCAGCAGCTTCTTATCTAGCGGGCCCCCGGGGAATGAGCAGTTCTTC.

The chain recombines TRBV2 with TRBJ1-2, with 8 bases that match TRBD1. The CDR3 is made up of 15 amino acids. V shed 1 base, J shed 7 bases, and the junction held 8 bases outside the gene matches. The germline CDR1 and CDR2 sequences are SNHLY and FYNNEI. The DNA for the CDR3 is TGTGCCAGCAGTGAAGTCAGGGGGCGAGTCGGTGGCTACACCTTC. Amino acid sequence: CASSEVRGRVGGYTF.

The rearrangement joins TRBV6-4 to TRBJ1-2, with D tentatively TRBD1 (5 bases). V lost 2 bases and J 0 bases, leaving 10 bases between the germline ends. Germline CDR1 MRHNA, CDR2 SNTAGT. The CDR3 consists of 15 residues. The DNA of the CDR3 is TGTGCCAGCAGTGACACAGGAGAGGCTAACTATGGCTACACCTTC. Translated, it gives CASSDTGEANYGYTF.

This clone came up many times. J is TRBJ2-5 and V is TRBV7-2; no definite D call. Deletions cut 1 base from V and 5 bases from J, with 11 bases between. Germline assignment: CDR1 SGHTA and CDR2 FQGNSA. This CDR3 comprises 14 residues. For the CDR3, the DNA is TGTGCCAGCAGCTTAGGTCACCGCGCCGAGACCCAGTACTTC. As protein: CASSLGHRAETQYF.

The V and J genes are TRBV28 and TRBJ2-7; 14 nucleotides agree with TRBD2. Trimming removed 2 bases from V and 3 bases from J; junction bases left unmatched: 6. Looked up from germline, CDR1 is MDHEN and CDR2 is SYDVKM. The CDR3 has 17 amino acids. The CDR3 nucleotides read TGTGCCAGCAGTTTAAACCCTGGGACTAGCGGGGGCTACGAGCAGTACTTC. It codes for CASSLNPGTSGGYEQYF.

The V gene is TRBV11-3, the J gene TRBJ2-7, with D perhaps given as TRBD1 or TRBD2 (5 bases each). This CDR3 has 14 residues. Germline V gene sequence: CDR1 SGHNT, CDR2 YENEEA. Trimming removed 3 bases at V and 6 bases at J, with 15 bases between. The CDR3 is CASSFSGGISEQYF. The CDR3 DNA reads TGTGCCAGCAGCTTTTCTGGGGGTATTAGCGAGCAGTACTTC.

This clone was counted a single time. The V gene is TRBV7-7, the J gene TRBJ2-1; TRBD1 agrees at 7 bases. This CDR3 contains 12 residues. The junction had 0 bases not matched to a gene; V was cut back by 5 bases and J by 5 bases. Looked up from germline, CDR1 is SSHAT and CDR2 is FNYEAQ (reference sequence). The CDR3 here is CASSGTDNEQFF. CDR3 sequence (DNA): TGTGCCAGCAGCGGGACAGACAATGAGCAGTTCTTC.